Described below is a single T cell receptor (beta chain) sequence and its context. The antigen is unknown. The data were taken from a study of neoadjuvant nivolumab and ipilimumab in lung cancer. Findings and caveats of the study: TCR richness and clonality were higher in tumors than adjacent uninvolved lung. From pretherapy to surgery, tumor richness and clonality rose with dual therapy.

Germline-derived CDR1 and CDR2 are PRHDT and FYEKMQ (reference sequence). This CDR3 comprises 13 residues. V was shortened by 1 base and J by 6 bases, with 10 bases between the two germline ends. The assay was immunoSEQ multiplex PCR, and TCRdb's table has in-frame clones only and misses some. Altogether around 19,000 clones are present, around 86% being singletons, with the ten largest covering around 2.1%. The sequencing here drew on peripheral blood, taken before neoadjuvant nivolumab, alone or with ipilimumab. This chain joins TRBV13 and TRBJ2-7; TRBD1 is a possible D gene (6 bases). The clonotype was recovered from an adult with non-small cell lung cancer. The CDR3 region has the DNA TGTGCCAGCAGCTTAGAAACAGGGAGCGAGCAGTACTTC. As protein: CASSLETGSEQYF.